A selection of T cell receptor beta chains follows, all from one sample in a study of regulatory T cells in long-lasting Graves disease. Using its own MiXCR run on the multiplex PCR reads, TCRdb lists one record per CDR3 protein. Of 450,000 or so distinct CDR3 sequences listed, about 20% were seen once; the top ten hold around 13%. The sequences come from peripheral blood mononuclear cells (PBMCs), collected when the disease was refractory, from a patient treated with antithyroid drugs. These receptor sequences come from a female donor with Graves disease. The CDR3 runs from the conserved cysteine through the conserved F or W. A D gene is named only where the DNA matches it firmly. The listing skips clone size in some rows; elsewhere it reads once, few, many or a size class.

CDR3nt	CDR3aa	v_gene	j_gene	abundance	d_gene
TGTGCCTGGAACCTAACCCCGGACCAAGCTTTCTTT	CAWNLTPDQAFF	TRBV30	TRBJ1-1	few	-
TGTGCCTGGAGAGAATACAGGGTGGAGACCCAGTACTTC	CAWREYRVETQYF	TRBV30	TRBJ2-5	-	-
TGCAGTGCTAGAATGGGAAGGTACAATCAGCCCCAGCATTTT	CSARMGRYNQPQHF	TRBV20-1	TRBJ1-5	-	-
TGTGCCAGCAGCGGATCCACAGGGGCGAACACCGGGGAGCTGTTTTTT	CASSGSTGANTGELFF	TRBV9	TRBJ2-2	-	TRBD1
TGTGCCAGCAGTTCGCCGGGACAGGGGAGCGGTCAGCCCCAGCATTTT	CASSSPGQGSGQPQHF	TRBV27	TRBJ1-5	-	TRBD1
TGCAGTGCTAGCCGCACTAGCTCTGGGGCCAACGTCCTGACTTTC	CSASRTSSGANVLTF	TRBV20-1	TRBJ2-6	many	-
TGTGCCAGCGGGATAATGACTAGCGGGGGGACTTACGAGCAGTACTTC	CASGIMTSGGTYEQYF	TRBV28	TRBJ2-7	many	TRBD2
TGTGCCAGTAGTATGATGGGCTACGAGCAGTACTTC	CASSMMGYEQYF	TRBV19	TRBJ2-7	few	-
TGCAGTGCTTCGAACCGACCCGGGACAGGGGTACCTGAAGCTTTCTTT	CSASNRPGTGVPEAFF	TRBV20-1	TRBJ1-1	-	TRBD1
TGTGCCATCAGTGAGTTACAGGGACAGGTCAACAGGAGAATCTATGGCTACACCTTC	CAISELQGQVNRRIYGYTF	TRBV10-3	TRBJ1-2	many	TRBD1